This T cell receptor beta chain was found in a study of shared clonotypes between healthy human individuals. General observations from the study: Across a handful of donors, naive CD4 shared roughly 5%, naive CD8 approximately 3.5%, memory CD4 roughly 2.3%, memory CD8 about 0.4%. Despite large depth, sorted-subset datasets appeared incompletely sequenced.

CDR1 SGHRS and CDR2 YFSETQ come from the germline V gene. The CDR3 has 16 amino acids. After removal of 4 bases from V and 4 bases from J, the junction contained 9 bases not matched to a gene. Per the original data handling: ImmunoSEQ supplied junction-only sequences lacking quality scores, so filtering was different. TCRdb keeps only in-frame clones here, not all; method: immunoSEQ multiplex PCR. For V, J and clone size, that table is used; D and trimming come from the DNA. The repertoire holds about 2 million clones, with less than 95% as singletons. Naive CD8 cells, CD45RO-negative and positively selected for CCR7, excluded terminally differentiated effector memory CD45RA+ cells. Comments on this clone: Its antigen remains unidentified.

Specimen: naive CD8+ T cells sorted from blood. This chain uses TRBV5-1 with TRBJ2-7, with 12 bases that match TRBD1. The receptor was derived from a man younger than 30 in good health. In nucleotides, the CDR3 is TGCGCCAGCAGCCCGCCGGGACAGGGGGCAGTTTACGAGCAGTACTTC. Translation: CASSPPGQGAVYEQYF.